Following are 27 T cell receptor beta chains from one sample sequenced in a study of OX40 agonist ivuxolimab in advanced cancers. Sequencing was performed with immunoSEQ multiplex PCR; in TCRdb, only in-frame clones are kept and a portion is missing. The sample holds 37,000 or so clones, approximately 86% seen once. The sequencing here drew on CD4+ or CD8+ T cells sorted from blood, taken in a trial of the OX40 agonist ivuxolimab. These receptors were taken from an adult with an advanced solid tumor such as melanoma, head and neck, liver or kidney cancer.

This chain joins TRBV10-2 and TRBJ2-2; TRBD2 agrees at 15 bases. This CDR3 spans 15 amino acids. The germline V gene encodes CDR1 WSHSY and CDR2 SAAADI. J lost 0 bases, V lost 11 bases, and 1 base had no gene match. CDR3: CAGTSGGSNTGELFF. CDR3 DNA sequence: TGCGCCGGGACTAGCGGGGGGTCGAACACCGGGGAGCTGTTTTTT.

J is TRBJ1-2 and V is TRBV10-3; D not certain. With 2 bases removed from V and 0 bases from J, the gap between germline ends came to 16 bases. This CDR3 is 17 amino acids long. Germline CDR1 ENHRY, CDR2 SYGVKD. CDR3 residues: CAISEALGSPPNYGYTF. In nucleotides, the CDR3 is TGTGCCATCAGTGAGGCCCTGGGATCACCACCTAACTATGGCTACACCTTC.

The chain couples TRBV5-1 to TRBJ2-2, with D perhaps matching TRBD1 (6 bases). The CDR3 is 12 residues long. The V end lost 4 bases, the J end lost 8 bases, and 9 bases lay between the germline ends. CDR1 and CDR2 from the germline V gene are SGHRS and YFSETQ. CDR3: CASSRDIGELFF. CDR3 coding DNA: TGCGCCAGCAGCCGGGACATAGGGGAGCTGTTTTTT.

The chain uses TRBV7-2 and TRBJ1-2; 11 nucleotides align to TRBD1. Germline V gives CDR1 SGHTA, CDR2 FQGNSA. The CDR3 totals 17 residues. Trimming cost V 5 bases and J 3 bases; bases outside gene matches: 11. CDR3 sequence: CASSESDRGLGDYGYTF. DNA for the CDR3: TGTGCCAGCAGCGAATCGGACAGGGGGCTTGGGGACTATGGCTACACCTTC.

The genes are TRBV6-6 and TRBJ1-1, with TRBD1 identical over 7 bases. The germline V gene has CDR1 MNHNY and CDR2 SVGAGI (reference sequence). This CDR3 has 16 residues. After removal of 5 bases from V and 1 base from J, the junction contained 10 bases not matched to a gene. This chain's CDR3 is CASSLLSGTANTEAFF. The CDR3 DNA follows: TGTGCCAGCAGTCTACTTTCCGGGACAGCGAACACTGAAGCTTTCTTT.

The chain carries TRBV29-1 and TRBJ2-3, with D maybe TRBD1 (5 bases). Germline CDR1 reads SQVTM; CDR2 reads ANQGSEA. V shed 3 bases and J shed 3 bases, with 7 bases lying between them. The CDR3 runs 12 residues. The CDR3 DNA sequence: TGCAGCGTTGAGTCAGGGACAGATACGCAGTATTTT. Encoded protein: CSVESGTDTQYF.

This clone is a singleton in its sample. The chain recombines TRBV5-6 with TRBJ2-7; the D call may be TRBD1 or TRBD2 (7 bases each). The germline V and J ends were trimmed by 3 bases and 2 bases, with 15 bases remaining between them. The CDR3 runs to 15 residues. From germline, CDR1 is SGHDT and CDR2 YYEEEE. This CDR3 reads CASSSTQGGAYEQYF. The CDR3 DNA follows: TGTGCCAGCAGCTCCACTCAGGGGGGGGCCTACGAGCAGTACTTC.

As DNA, the CDR3 is TGTGCCAGCAGCTTACAACTAGCGAAACACAATGAGCAGTTCTTC. This gives the protein CASSLQLAKHNEQFF. The V call is TRBV7-9, the J call TRBJ2-1; 7 bases agree with TRBD2. After removal of 2 bases from V and 5 bases from J, the junction contained 6 bases not matched to a gene. The CDR3 length is 15 residues. Germline V lookup: CDR1 SEHNR, CDR2 FQNEAQ (reference sequence).

In regard to this clone: The same CDR3 can be traced to other DNA sequences in this sample. The chain has TRBV7-8 and TRBJ2-7; 10 bases align to TRBD1. Germline loops: CDR1 SGHVS, CDR2 FQNEAQ. Unmatched junction bases numbered 1, after V lost 1 base and J lost 4 bases. The CDR3 has 14 residues. CDR3 in DNA: TGTGCCAGCAGCTTAGGGGACAGGGGTTACGAGCAGTACTTC. This translates into CASSLGDRGYEQYF.

This sequence joins TRBV27 and TRBJ1-5; no clear D. This CDR3 contains 13 residues. V lost 0 bases to trimming and J lost 7 bases, with 7 bases between them. Germline V CDR1 and CDR2: MNHEY, SMNVEV (reference sequence). This CDR3 is CASSLSAGQPQHF. In nucleotides, the CDR3 is TGTGCCAGCAGTTTATCAGCAGGCCAGCCCCAGCATTTT.

The chain combines TRBV7-2 with TRBJ1-3; D might be TRBD1 (5 bases). Per germline, CDR1 SGHTA and CDR2 FQGNSA. Trimming took off 5 bases at V and 9 bases at J, with 20 bases between the two ends. The CDR3 extends over 15 amino acids. CDR3 sequence (DNA): TGTGCCAGCAGCCTAGGGGACGGGCGCCGAGGCACCATATATTTT. Protein sequence: CASSLGDGRRGTIYF.

The count of this clone is one. This chain connects TRBV7-8 to TRBJ2-1; 12 bases fit TRBD2. CDR3 length: 16 amino acids. The J segment lost 2 bases and the V segment lost 2 bases, leaving 1 base of the junction unmatched. Per the germline V gene, CDR1 is SGHVS and CDR2 is FQNEAQ. CDR3 bases: TGTGCCAGCAGCTTAACTAGCGGGGGGCCCTACAATGAGCAGTTCTTC. This gives the protein CASSLTSGGPYNEQFF.

The chain uses TRBV19 and TRBJ2-2, with 9 bases that match TRBD1. The CDR3 covers 14 residues. Trimming took 6 bases from V and 7 from J; bases not matched to a gene: 6. Germline V gene sequence: CDR1 LNHDA, CDR2 SQIVND (reference sequence). In nucleotides, the CDR3 is TGTGCCAGTAGCGAACAGGGGGCGGTCGGGGAGCTGTTTTTT. Protein: CASSEQGAVGELFF.

The gene calls are TRBV5-4 and TRBJ1-2; TRBD1 might be the D (5 bases). V lost 0 bases to trimming and J lost 4 bases, with 16 bases between them. This CDR3 spans 16 amino acids. Germline CDR1 is SGHNT and CDR2 is YYREEE (reference sequence). In nucleotides, the CDR3 is TGTGCCAGCAGCTTGGTTGAGGGGTCGCGAAGCTATGGCTACACCTTC. It encodes CASSLVEGSRSYGYTF.

The chain has TRBV10-1 and TRBJ2-3; D is unclear. The germline V gene has CDR1 WNHNN and CDR2 SYGVQD (reference sequence). This CDR3 is 14 amino acids long. V lost 2 bases and J 4 bases, leaving 10 bases between the germline ends. For the CDR3, the DNA is TGCGCCAGCAGTGAGAACCCCTGGGCAGATACGCAGTATTTT. Amino acid sequence: CASSENPWADTQYF.

This clone was observed a handful of times. This chain joins TRBV7-2 and TRBJ2-3; 7 nucleotides align to TRBD2. The V and J ends lost 4 bases and 0 bases, in that order; junction bases with no gene match: 13. The CDR3 sequence is 18 residues long. From germline, CDR1 is SGHTA and CDR2 FQGNSA. The CDR3 here is CASSSDPGGSGSTDTQYF. CDR3 nucleotide sequence: TGTGCCAGCAGCTCCGACCCCGGGGGGTCAGGGAGCACAGATACGCAGTATTTT.

The J gene is TRBJ2-7, the V gene TRBV7-9, with TRBD1 matching 7 bases. Per the germline V gene, CDR1 is SEHNR and CDR2 is FQNEAQ (reference sequence). The CDR3 contains 18 residues. The V segment lost 3 bases and the J segment 1 base; nucleotides outside the gene matches: 15. CDR3 protein: CASSFFTFRDSDSYEQYF. CDR3 coding DNA: TGTGCCAGCAGCTTCTTCACATTCCGGGACAGTGATTCCTACGAGCAGTACTTC. The variable domain in full, with the rest retrieved from reference TRBV7-9 and TRBJ2-7, is DTGVSQNPRHKITKRGQNVTFRCDPISEHNRLYWYRQTLGQGPEFLTYFQNEAQLEKSRLLSDRFSAERPKGSFSTLEIQRTEQGDSAMYLCASSFFTFRDSDSYEQYFGPGTRLTVT.

The V and J genes are TRBV5-5 and TRBJ1-6; tentative D call: TRBD1 (5 bases). Germline V gene data show CDR1 as SGHKS and CDR2 as YYEKEE (reference sequence). The CDR3 has 16 amino acids. Trimming took 2 bases from V and 8 from J, leaving 17 bases between them. The CDR3 coding sequence is TGTGCCAGCAGCTTAAGGGGTGATAATTGGCATTCACCCCTCCACTTT. It is translated as CASSLRGDNWHSPLHF.

The rearrangement joins TRBV5-8 to TRBJ1-1; D not resolved. Per the germline V gene, CDR1 is SGHTS and CDR2 is YDEGEE. The CDR3 covers 15 residues. Between the trimmed V and J ends, which lost 0 bases and 1 base, there was a span of 10 bases. The CDR3 nucleotides are TGTGCCAGCAGCTTGGTCGGTTCGGCGAACACTGAAGCTTTCTTT. Translation: CASSLVGSANTEAFF.

V and J are TRBV6-6 and TRBJ1-5; D unclear. The ends were cut back, 6 bases at V and 2 bases at J, with 8 bases in the middle. The CDR3 extends over 13 amino acids. Germline V CDR1 and CDR2: MNHNY, SVGAGI (reference sequence). In DNA, the CDR3 is TGTGCCAGCAGGACGCGAGGCAATCAGCCCCAGCATTTT. This codes for CASRTRGNQPQHF.

V gene TRBV2 combines with J gene TRBJ2-5, with D tentatively TRBD1 or TRBD2 (6 bases each). The CDR3 runs 15 residues. Trimming cost V 5 bases and J 4 bases, with 17 bases left between them. Germline V gives CDR1 SNHLY, CDR2 FYNNEI. The CDR3 here is CASSRGRGRGETQYF. CDR3 in DNA: TGTGCCAGCAGTCGGGGACGGGGGCGTGGAGAGACCCAGTACTTC.

The CDR3, as DNA: TGCGCCAGCAGCCAGCCCTTGACTGAACAAGGACGGGGGACAGATACGCAGTATTTT. Its translation: CASSQPLTEQGRGTDTQYF. The chain employs TRBV4-1 and TRBJ2-3; TRBD2 might be the D (6 bases). The germline V gene has CDR1 MGHRA and CDR2 YSYEKL. Between the trimmed V and J ends, which lost 3 bases and 3 bases, there was a span of 25 bases. There are 19 residues in the CDR3.

This clone has only a few counts. The rearrangement joins TRBV30 to TRBJ1-4; the match to TRBD1 covers 9 bases. The CDR3 spans 14 residues. Germline values: CDR1 GTSNPN, CDR2 SVGIG (reference sequence). The ends lost 2 bases at V and 8 bases at J; junction bases unmatched: 6. CDR3 in DNA: TGTGCCTGGAGTCCCGGGACAGGGCGGGAAAAACTGTTTTTT. It yields the protein CAWSPGTGREKLFF.

This chain joins TRBV27 and TRBJ1-2, with D uncertain. The length of the CDR3 is 15 residues. Germline V gene data show CDR1 as MNHEY and CDR2 as SMNVEV (reference sequence). The V and J ends lost 0 bases and 4 bases respectively, with 12 bases between them. CDR3 in amino acids: CASSLSGMAGYGYTF. For the CDR3, the DNA is TGTGCCAGCAGTTTATCGGGGATGGCGGGCTATGGCTACACCTTC.

The rearrangement uses TRBV6-1 and TRBJ1-5; 7 bases agree with TRBD1. V shed 4 bases, J shed 2 bases, and the junction held 5 bases outside the gene matches. The CDR3 has 15 residues. From germline, CDR1 is MNHNS and CDR2 SASEGT. The CDR3 DNA follows: TGTGCCAGCAGTGCCAGGGACAGCGGCAATCAGCCCCAGCATTTT. This translates into CASSARDSGNQPQHF.

This chain links TRBV11-1 with TRBJ1-2; 7 nucleotides match TRBD1. This CDR3 has 15 residues. J was trimmed by 8 bases and V by 5 bases; bases with no gene match: 14. Per the germline V gene, CDR1 is SGHAT and CDR2 is FQDESV (reference sequence). The CDR3 region is CASSVGTGAQEGYTF. CDR3 sequence (DNA): TGTGCCAGCAGCGTAGGAACAGGGGCGCAAGAGGGCTACACCTTC.

The chain carries TRBV19 and TRBJ1-5, with a weak D call TRBD1 (5 bases). Germline-derived CDR1 and CDR2 are LNHDA and SQIVND (reference sequence). The CDR3 spans 13 residues. Trimming stripped 6 bases from V and 1 base from J, with 7 bases between. The CDR3 nucleotides read TGTGCCAGTAGGGCAGGGAGCAATCAGCCCCAGCATTTT. Translation: CASRAGSNQPQHF.